This record looks at one T cell receptor beta chain sequence and its context. Its antigen is still unknown. Flow cytometry had shown expanded CD8+CD57+ cells in the patients chosen for sequencing. Investigators profiled TCR beta VDJ and CDR3 from genomic DNA template. Using its own MiXCR run on the reads, TCRdb lists one record per CDR3 protein. The profile shows just over 150,000 distinct CDR3 sequences, around 48% of them singletons. The data belong to a study of CD8+CD57+ T cells in acquired aplastic anemia. Study at large: Across the sorted CD4+ and CD8+ cells, DNA amounts averaged approximately 3.1 ug.

CDR1 SNHLY and CDR2 FYNNEI come from the germline V gene. The ends lost 2 bases at V and 10 bases at J; junction bases unmatched: 6. The CDR3 consists of 15 residues. General study points: Patients shared around 30 CD8+ CDR3 sequences with controls.

The material sequenced was sorted CD4+, CD8+, or CD8+CD57+ T cells (not recorded which) from PBMCs. The origin of this receptor is a human donor with aplastic anemia. The chain uses TRBV2 and TRBJ1-6; the match to TRBD1 covers 9 bases. CDR3: CASSEMGQGDSPLHF. The CDR3 DNA reads as TGTGCCAGCAGTGAAATGGGACAGGGTGACTCACCCCTCCACTTT. The full variable domain, rest sourced from reference TRBV2 and TRBJ1-6, is EPEVTQTPSHQVTQMGQEVILRCVPISNHLYFYWYRQILGQKVEFLVSFYNNEISEKSEIFDDQFSVERPDGSNFTLKIRSTKLEDSAMYFCASSEMGQGDSPLHFGNGTRLTVT.